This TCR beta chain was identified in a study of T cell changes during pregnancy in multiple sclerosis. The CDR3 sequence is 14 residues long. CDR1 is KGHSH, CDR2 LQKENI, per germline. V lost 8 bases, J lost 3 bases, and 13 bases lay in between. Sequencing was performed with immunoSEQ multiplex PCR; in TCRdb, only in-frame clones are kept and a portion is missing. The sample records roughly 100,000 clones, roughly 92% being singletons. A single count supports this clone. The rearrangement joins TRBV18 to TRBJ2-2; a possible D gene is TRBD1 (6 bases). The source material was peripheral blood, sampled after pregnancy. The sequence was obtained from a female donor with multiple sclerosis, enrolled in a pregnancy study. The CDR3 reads CASVGTPDTGELFF. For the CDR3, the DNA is TGTGCCAGCGTTGGGACACCAGACACCGGGGAGCTGTTTTTT.